One sample yielded the 25 T cell receptor beta chains listed below, sequenced in a study of early T cells in non-severe SARS-CoV-2 infection. TCRdb independently ran MiXCR on the 5' RACE reads; one entry per CDR3 protein. Among about 40,000 distinct CDR3 sequences listed, roughly 5% were seen once. Specimen: whole blood. These receptors were collected from an adult who was a healthcare worker with PCR-confirmed SARS-CoV-2 infection or an uninfected control (not recorded which).

This clonotype was recorded many times. V usage is TRBV29-1 and J usage is TRBJ1-1; D remains unclear. Trimming pared 7 bases from V and 0 bases from J, leaving 12 bases between. This CDR3 is 13 amino acids long. CDR1 and CDR2 (germline): SQVTM, ANQGSEA. Here the CDR3 DNA reads TGCAGCGCCCTTAAACCGATGAACACTGAAGCTTTCTTT. Amino acids: CSALKPMNTEAFF.

J is TRBJ2-7 and V is TRBV7-2; 10 bases fit TRBD1. The V gene's germline CDR1 is SGHTA and CDR2 FQGNSA. The CDR3 contains 16 residues. The junction had 13 bases not matched to a gene; V was cut back by 6 bases and J by 5 bases. The CDR3 is CASSSSTGTGENEQYF. CDR3 coding DNA: TGTGCCAGCAGTTCAAGTACCGGGACAGGGGAGAACGAGCAGTACTTC.

The chain links TRBV28 to TRBJ1-6, with D tentatively TRBD1 (6 bases). The CDR3 is made up of 14 amino acids. V was trimmed by 7 bases and J by 8 bases, leaving 15 bases between them. From germline, CDR1 is MDHEN and CDR2 SYDVKM. This chain's CDR3 is CASNSGGGHSPLHF. CDR3 DNA sequence: TGTGCCAGCAATTCCGGGGGCGGTCATTCACCCCTCCACTTT.

The chain carries TRBV12-3 or TRBV12-4 and TRBJ1-5; a weak D match, TRBD1 (5 bases). The CDR3 length is 13 residues. V lost 3 bases to trimming and J lost 4 bases, with 7 bases between them. CDR3 in DNA: TGTGCCAGCAGTTTTTCAGGGAATCAGCCCCAGCATTTT. This encodes CASSFSGNQPQHF.

About this clonotype itself: Since a much larger clone is just one base distant, this may be a read error. The chain is built from TRBV2 and TRBJ1-4; no firm D call. CDR3 length: 14 amino acids. Germline V lookup: CDR1 SNHLY, CDR2 FYNNEI. The CDR3 DNA reads as TGTGCCAGCGGTGACGAGGGTGGCTATGAAAAACTGTTTTTT. Translated: CASGDEGGYEKLFF.

This clonotype was recorded many times. The DNA of the CDR3 is TGTGCCAGCTCACCGAAGACAGGGGCCACAGATACGCAGTATTTT. Protein sequence: CASSPKTGATDTQYF. The genes are TRBV18 and TRBJ2-3; 8 bases align to TRBD1. Germline V gene data show CDR1 as KGHSH and CDR2 as LQKENI. V dropped 3 bases and J dropped 2; count of bases not matched to a gene: 4. The CDR3 runs to 15 residues.

CDR3 region: CSVRVAGVDTQYF. CDR3 DNA sequence: TGCAGCGTCCGGGTCGCCGGTGTAGATACGCAGTATTTT. The chain joins TRBV29-1 to TRBJ2-3, with D uncertain. This CDR3 is built from 13 residues. Trimming cost V 6 bases and J 5 bases, with 15 bases left between them. Germline CDR1 and CDR2: SQVTM and ANQGSEA.

This clonotype was counted at least ten times. The J gene is TRBJ1-2, the V gene TRBV14; D remains unclear. Germline V lookup: CDR1 SGHDN, CDR2 FVKESK. The CDR3 is 17 residues long. The V end was cut by 0 bases, the J end by 5 bases, with 19 bases between. The CDR3 region is CASSQDFPRTDVYGYTF. The CDR3, as DNA: TGTGCCAGCAGCCAAGATTTCCCCAGAACGGATGTGTATGGCTACACCTTC.

This clonotype was found many times. V and J are TRBV5-1 and TRBJ1-5; TRBD1 is a possible D gene (5 bases). CDR3 length: 14 residues. With 4 bases removed from V and 2 bases from J, the gap between germline ends came to 10 bases. CDR1 and CDR2 (germline): SGHRS, YFSETQ. This CDR3 is CASSPGGGNQPQHF. The CDR3 DNA follows: TGCGCCAGCAGCCCCGGGGGGGGCAATCAGCCCCAGCATTTT.

The chain has TRBV4-1 and TRBJ2-1, with 10 bases aligning to TRBD2. V shed 1 base and J 1 base; nucleotides not matched to a gene: 1. The CDR3 totals 16 residues. Germline-derived CDR1 and CDR2 are MGHRA and YSYEKL. The chain's CDR3 is CASSQVAGGSYNEQFF. Here the CDR3 DNA reads TGCGCCAGCAGCCAAGTAGCGGGAGGTTCCTACAATGAGCAGTTCTTC.

The V gene is TRBV3-1, the J gene TRBJ2-3; 11 bases map to TRBD2. Germline values: CDR1 LGHDT, CDR2 YNNKEL (reference sequence). The V segment lost 1 base and the J segment 2 bases; nucleotides outside the gene matches: 8. The CDR3 covers 18 residues. CDR3 sequence (DNA): TGTGCCAGCAGCCAAGTAGGGACTAGCGGTCCCACCACAGATACGCAGTATTTT. It translates to CASSQVGTSGPTTDTQYF.

This clonotype has ten or more counts. The chain recombines TRBV6-2 or TRBV6-3 with TRBJ1-5; possible D gene TRBD1, 5 bases. With 4 bases removed from V and 0 bases from J, the gap between germline ends came to 13 bases. The germline gives CDR1 MNHEY, CDR2 SVGEGT. The CDR3 runs 16 residues. DNA of the CDR3: TGTGCCAGCAGTTCGGACATAAACTATAGCAATCAGCCCCAGCATTTT. The encoded protein is CASSSDINYSNQPQHF.

This clonotype was recorded many times. This chain joins TRBV18 and TRBJ1-1, with D hard to call. This CDR3 contains 13 residues. Deletions cut 2 bases from V and 0 bases from J, with 4 bases between. The germline V gene has CDR1 KGHSH and CDR2 LQKENI. This chain's CDR3 is CASSPGVNTEAFF. The CDR3, as DNA: TGTGCCAGCTCACCAGGGGTGAACACTGAAGCTTTCTTT.

This clonotype was detected ten times or more. The chain links TRBV7-2 to TRBJ2-5, with TRBD1 matching 9 bases. Germline CDR1 reads SGHTA; CDR2 reads FQGNSA. CDR3 length: 14 amino acids. Losses at the gene ends were 4 bases for V and 5 bases for J; bases not matched to a gene: 5. CDR3 sequence: CASSSTGGLETQYF. The CDR3 nucleotides are TGTGCCAGCAGCTCAACAGGGGGCTTGGAGACCCAGTACTTC.

This clonotype ranks as medium-sized. The chain employs TRBV28 and TRBJ2-2, with a tentative D call TRBD2 (5 bases). V lost 3 bases, J lost 0 bases, and 20 bases lay in between. This CDR3 has 19 residues. CDR1 and CDR2 from the germline V gene are MDHEN and SYDVKM. CDR3: CASSFPRLLTATNTGELFF. The CDR3 DNA follows: TGTGCCAGCAGTTTCCCCCGACTATTGACGGCCACGAACACCGGGGAGCTGTTTTTT.

This clonotype showed up many times. The V and J genes are TRBV6-6 and TRBJ2-2; D is possibly TRBD2 (5 bases). V lost 10 bases to trimming and J lost 7 bases, with 16 bases between them. CDR3 length: 13 amino acids. CDR1 MNHNY and CDR2 SVGAGI come from the germline V gene (reference sequence). As DNA, the CDR3 is TGTGCCACTAGGACTTTTCGGGGCGGGGAGCTGTTTTTT. This sequence encodes CATRTFRGGELFF.

The chain is built from TRBV29-1 and TRBJ1-4, with 8 nucleotides matching TRBD1. CDR1 SQVTM and CDR2 ANQGSEA come from the germline V gene. Trimming took 7 bases from V and 8 from J; bases not matched to a gene: 3. There are 11 residues in the CDR3. CDR3 DNA sequence: TGCAGCGCGGACAGGGACGAAAAACTGTTTTTT. It encodes CSADRDEKLFF.

This clonotype has at least ten counts. J is TRBJ2-5 and V is TRBV5-5; TRBD1 matches 7 bases. Germline assignment: CDR1 SGHKS and CDR2 YYEKEE (reference sequence). After removal of 2 bases from V and 2 bases from J, the junction contained 6 bases not matched to a gene. The CDR3 length is 15 residues. Here the CDR3 reads CASSFRDSVQETQYF. Here the CDR3 DNA reads TGTGCCAGCAGCTTCCGGGACAGCGTACAAGAGACCCAGTACTTC.

This clonotype was observed many times. This chain connects TRBV11-3 to TRBJ2-7, with D maybe TRBD2 (6 bases). Germline CDR1 and CDR2: SGHNT and YENEEA. The CDR3 contains 13 residues. V lost 1 base to trimming and J lost 4 bases, with 8 bases between them. Here the CDR3 DNA reads TGTGCCAGCAGCTTAGGGGGGAGGTACGAGCAGTACTTC. Encoded protein: CASSLGGRYEQYF.

This clonotype came up a few times. The chain uses TRBV11-2 and TRBJ2-7; D not certain. The CDR3 sequence is 14 residues long. CDR1 is SGHAT, CDR2 FQNNGV, per germline. Trimming left V 3 bases short and J 3 bases short, with 12 bases between. CDR3 amino acids: CASSFSPVNYEQYF. The CDR3 region has the DNA TGTGCCAGCAGCTTTTCTCCAGTAAACTACGAGCAGTACTTC.

This clonotype was counted ten times or more. The CDR3 sequence: CASSDARSSFNEQFF. Written as DNA, the CDR3 is TGCGCCAGCAGCGACGCGCGGTCTAGTTTCAATGAGCAGTTCTTC. This chain links TRBV5-1 with TRBJ2-1; D not resolved. Trimming cost V 4 bases and J 6 bases, with 17 bases left between them. The CDR3 runs 15 residues. Germline CDR1 and CDR2: SGHRS and YFSETQ. The entire variable domain, with the rest obtained from reference TRBV5-1 and TRBJ2-1, is as follows: KAGVTQTPRYLIKTRGQQVTLSCSPISGHRSVSWYQQTPGQGLQFLFEYFSETQRNKGNFPGRFSGRQFSNSRSEMNVSTLELGDSALYLCASSDARSSFNEQFFGPGTRLTVL.

This clonotype was counted at least ten times. The chain is built from TRBV6-2 or TRBV6-3 and TRBJ1-2; D is unclear. With 8 bases removed from V and 6 bases from J, the gap between germline ends came to 19 bases. Germline V gene sequence: CDR1 MNHEY, CDR2 SVGEGT. CDR3 length: 14 residues. The CDR3 sequence is CASYQALGRHGYTF. For the CDR3, the DNA is TGTGCCAGCTACCAAGCCCTTGGCAGGCATGGCTACACCTTC.

This clonotype was found a few times. The rearrangement joins TRBV19 to TRBJ2-7; 8 bases fit TRBD1. This CDR3 is built from 14 residues. CDR1 and CDR2 (germline): LNHDA, SQIVND (reference sequence). The V segment lost 4 bases and the J segment 7 bases; nucleotides outside the gene matches: 9. Here the CDR3 reads CASSTTGAHLEQYF. For the CDR3, the DNA is TGTGCCAGTAGTACGACAGGGGCCCACCTAGAGCAGTACTTC.

In its sample, this clonotype was seen a few times. The V gene is TRBV30, the J gene TRBJ1-4, with D possibly matching TRBD1 (6 bases). Trimming stripped 0 bases from V and 6 bases from J, with 14 bases between. The V gene's germline CDR1 is GTSNPN and CDR2 SVGIG (reference sequence). The CDR3 is 15 residues long. This CDR3 is CAWSVLDSRHEKLFF. CDR3 DNA sequence: TGTGCCTGGAGTGTACTGGACAGTAGACATGAAAAACTGTTTTTT.

This clonotype was picked up many times. The chain recombines TRBV27 with TRBJ2-1; D gene uncertain. The germline gives CDR1 MNHEY, CDR2 SMNVEV (reference sequence). CDR3 length: 14 residues. V was clipped by 0 bases and J by 10 bases, with 13 bases between them. CDR3 coding DNA: TGTGCCAGCAGTTTATCGAGAAGGCTCGGGGAGCAGTTCTTC. It translates to CASSLSRRLGEQFF.